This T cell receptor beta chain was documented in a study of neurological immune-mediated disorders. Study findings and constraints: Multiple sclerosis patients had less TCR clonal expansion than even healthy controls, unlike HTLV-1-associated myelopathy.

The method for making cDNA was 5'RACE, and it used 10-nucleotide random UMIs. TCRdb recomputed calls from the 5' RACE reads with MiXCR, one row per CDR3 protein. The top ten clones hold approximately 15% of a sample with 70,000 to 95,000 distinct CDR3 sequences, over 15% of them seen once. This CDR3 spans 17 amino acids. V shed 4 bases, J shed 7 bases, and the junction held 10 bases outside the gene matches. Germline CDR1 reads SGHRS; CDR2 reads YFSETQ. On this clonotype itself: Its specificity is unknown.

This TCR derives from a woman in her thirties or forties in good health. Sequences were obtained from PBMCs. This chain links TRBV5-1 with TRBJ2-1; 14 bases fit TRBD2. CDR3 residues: CASSLSTSGGAYNEQFF. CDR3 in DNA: TGCGCCAGCAGCCTCTCGACTAGCGGGGGGGCGTATAATGAGCAGTTCTTC.